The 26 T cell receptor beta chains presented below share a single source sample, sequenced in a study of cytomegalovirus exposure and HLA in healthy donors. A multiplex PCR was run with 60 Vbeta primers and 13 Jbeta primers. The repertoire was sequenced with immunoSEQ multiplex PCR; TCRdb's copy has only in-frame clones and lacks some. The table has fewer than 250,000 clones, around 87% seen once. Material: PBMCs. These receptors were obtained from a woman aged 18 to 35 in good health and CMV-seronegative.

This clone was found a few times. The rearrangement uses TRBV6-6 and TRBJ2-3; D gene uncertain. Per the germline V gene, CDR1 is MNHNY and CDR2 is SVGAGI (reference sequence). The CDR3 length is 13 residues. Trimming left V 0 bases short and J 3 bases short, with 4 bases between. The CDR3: CASSYSETDTQYF. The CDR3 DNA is TGTGCCAGCAGTTACTCCGAGACAGATACGCAGTATTTT.

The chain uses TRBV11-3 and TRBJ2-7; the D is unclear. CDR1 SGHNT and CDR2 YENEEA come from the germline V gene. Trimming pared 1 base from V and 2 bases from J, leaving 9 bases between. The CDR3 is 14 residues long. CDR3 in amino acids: CASSLVPGTYEQYF. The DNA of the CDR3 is TGTGCCAGCAGCTTAGTGCCAGGAACCTACGAGCAGTACTTC.

The CDR3 spells CACNRDFSRQYF. CDR3 nucleotides: TGTGCCTGCAACCGGGACTTCTCACGTCAGTACTTC. The chain couples TRBV30 to TRBJ2-4; possible D gene TRBD2, 6 bases. CDR1 and CDR2 from the germline V gene are GTSNPN and SVGIG (reference sequence). Between the trimmed V and J ends, which lost 6 bases and 12 bases, there was a span of 18 bases. CDR3 length: 12 amino acids.

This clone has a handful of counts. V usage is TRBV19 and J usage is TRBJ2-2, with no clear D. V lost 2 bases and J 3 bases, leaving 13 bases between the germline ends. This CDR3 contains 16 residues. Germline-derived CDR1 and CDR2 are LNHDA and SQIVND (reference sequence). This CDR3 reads CASSIPSSWYTGELFF. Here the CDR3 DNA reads TGTGCCAGTAGTATACCCTCTAGTTGGTACACCGGGGAGCTGTTTTTT.

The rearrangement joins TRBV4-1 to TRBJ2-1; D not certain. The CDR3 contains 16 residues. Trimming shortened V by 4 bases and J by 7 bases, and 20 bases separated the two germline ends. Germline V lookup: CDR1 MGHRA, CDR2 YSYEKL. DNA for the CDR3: TGCGCCAGCAGCCCAATACTCGCCCCTCTAAAGAATGAGCAGTTCTTC. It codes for CASSPILAPLKNEQFF.

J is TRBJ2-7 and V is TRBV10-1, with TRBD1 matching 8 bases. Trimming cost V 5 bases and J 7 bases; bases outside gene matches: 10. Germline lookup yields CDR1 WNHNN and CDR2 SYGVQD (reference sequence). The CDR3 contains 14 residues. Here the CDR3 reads CASSRGQGVGEQYF. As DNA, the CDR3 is TGCGCCAGCAGTCGCGGACAGGGCGTAGGGGAGCAGTACTTC.

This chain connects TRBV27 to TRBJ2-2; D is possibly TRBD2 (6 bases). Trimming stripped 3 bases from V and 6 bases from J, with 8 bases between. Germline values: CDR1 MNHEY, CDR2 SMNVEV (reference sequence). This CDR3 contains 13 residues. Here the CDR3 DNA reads TGTGCCAGCAGTTTGGGACTCCCCGGGGAGCTGTTTTTT. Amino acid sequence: CASSLGLPGELFF.

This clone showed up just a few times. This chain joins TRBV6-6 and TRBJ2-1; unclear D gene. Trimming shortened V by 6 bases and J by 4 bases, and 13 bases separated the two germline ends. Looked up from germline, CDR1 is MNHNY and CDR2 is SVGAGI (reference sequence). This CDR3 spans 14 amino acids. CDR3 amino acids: CASSAVRVYNEQFF. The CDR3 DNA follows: TGTGCCAGCAGCGCCGTCCGGGTGTACAATGAGCAGTTCTTC.

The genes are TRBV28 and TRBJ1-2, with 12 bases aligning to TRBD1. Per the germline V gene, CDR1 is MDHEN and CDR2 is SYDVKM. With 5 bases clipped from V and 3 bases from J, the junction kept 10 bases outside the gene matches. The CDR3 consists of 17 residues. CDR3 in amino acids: CASSTSGTGGLHYGYTF. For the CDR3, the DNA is TGTGCCAGCAGTACCTCCGGGACAGGGGGCCTGCACTATGGCTACACCTTC.

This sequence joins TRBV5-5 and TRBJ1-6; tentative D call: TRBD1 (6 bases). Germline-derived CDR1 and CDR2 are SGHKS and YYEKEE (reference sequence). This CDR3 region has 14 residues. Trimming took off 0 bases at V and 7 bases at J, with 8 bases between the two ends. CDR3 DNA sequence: TGTGCCAGCAGCTTGGCACAGGGAAATTCACCCCTCCACTTT. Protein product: CASSLAQGNSPLHF. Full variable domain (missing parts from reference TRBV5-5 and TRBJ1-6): DAGVTQSPTHLIKTRGQQVTLRCSPISGHKSVSWYQQVLGQGPQFIFQYYEKEERGRGNFPDRFSARQFPNYSSELNVNALLLGDSALYLCASSLAQGNSPLHFGNGTRLTVT.

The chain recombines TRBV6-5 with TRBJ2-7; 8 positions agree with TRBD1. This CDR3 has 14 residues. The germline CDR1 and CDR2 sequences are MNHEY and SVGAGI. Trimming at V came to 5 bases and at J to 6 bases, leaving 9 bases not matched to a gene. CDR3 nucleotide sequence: TGTGCCAGCAGTCCCCGGACAGGGTCCCTCGAGCAGTACTTC. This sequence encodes CASSPRTGSLEQYF.

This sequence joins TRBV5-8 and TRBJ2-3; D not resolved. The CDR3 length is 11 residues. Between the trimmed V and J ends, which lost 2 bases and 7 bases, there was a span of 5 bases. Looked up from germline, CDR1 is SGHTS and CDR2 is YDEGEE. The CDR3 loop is CASSFANTQYF. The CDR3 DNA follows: TGTGCCAGCAGCTTTGCGAATACGCAGTATTTT. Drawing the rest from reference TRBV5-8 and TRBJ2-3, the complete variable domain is EAGVTQSPTHLIKTRGQQATLRCSPISGHTSVYWYQQALGLGLQFLLWYDEGEERNRGNFPPRFSGRQFPNYSSELNVNALELEDSALYLCASSFANTQYFGPGTRLTVL.

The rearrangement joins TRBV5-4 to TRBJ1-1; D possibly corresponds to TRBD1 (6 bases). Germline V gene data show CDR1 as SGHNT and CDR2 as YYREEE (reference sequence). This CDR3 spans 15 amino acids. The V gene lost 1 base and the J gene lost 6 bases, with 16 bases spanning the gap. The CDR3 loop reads CASSLRTASYPEAFF. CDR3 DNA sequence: TGTGCCAGCAGCTTGCGGACAGCCTCTTACCCTGAAGCTTTCTTT.

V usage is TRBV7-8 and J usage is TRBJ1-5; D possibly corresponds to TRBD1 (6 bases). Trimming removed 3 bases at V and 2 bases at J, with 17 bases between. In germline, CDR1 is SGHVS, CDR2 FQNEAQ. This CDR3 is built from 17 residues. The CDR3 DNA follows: TGTGCCAGCAGCTTTCTTCGGGGCAGGGGTGGCAATCAGCCCCAGCATTTT. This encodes CASSFLRGRGGNQPQHF. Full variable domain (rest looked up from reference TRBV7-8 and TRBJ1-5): GAGVSQSPRYKVAKRGQDVALRCDPISGHVSLFWYQQALGQGPEFLTYFQNEAQLDKSGLPSDRFFAERPEGSVSTLKIQRTQQEDSAVYLCASSFLRGRGGNQPQHFGDGTRLSIL.

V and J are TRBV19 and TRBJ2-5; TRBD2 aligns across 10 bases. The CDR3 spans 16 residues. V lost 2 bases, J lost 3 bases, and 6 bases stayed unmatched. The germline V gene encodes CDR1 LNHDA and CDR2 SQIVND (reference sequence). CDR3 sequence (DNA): TGTGCCAGTAGTATAACGGGACTAGCGTACAAAGAGACCCAGTACTTC. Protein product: CASSITGLAYKETQYF.

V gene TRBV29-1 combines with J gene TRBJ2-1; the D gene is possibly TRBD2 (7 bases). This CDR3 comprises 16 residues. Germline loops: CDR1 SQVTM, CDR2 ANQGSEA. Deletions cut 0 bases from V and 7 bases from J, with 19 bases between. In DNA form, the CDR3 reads TGCAGCGTTGAAGATCGAAGGGGGAGGGCGGGGAATGAGCAGTTCTTC. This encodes CSVEDRRGRAGNEQFF.

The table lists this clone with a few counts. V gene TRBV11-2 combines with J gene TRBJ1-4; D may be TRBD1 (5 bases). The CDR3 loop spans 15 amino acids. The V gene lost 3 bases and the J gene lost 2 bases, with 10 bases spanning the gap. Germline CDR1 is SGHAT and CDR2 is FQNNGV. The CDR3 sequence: CASSLAGNTNEKLFF. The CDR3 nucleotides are TGTGCCAGCAGCTTGGCAGGGAACACTAATGAAAAACTGTTTTTT.

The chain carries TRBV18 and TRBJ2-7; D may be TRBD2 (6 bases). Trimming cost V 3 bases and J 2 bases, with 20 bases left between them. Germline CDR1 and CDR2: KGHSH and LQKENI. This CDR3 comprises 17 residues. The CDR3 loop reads CASSPLTEQRATYEQYF. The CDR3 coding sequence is TGTGCCAGCTCACCCCTAACCGAGCAGCGGGCGACCTACGAGCAGTACTTC.

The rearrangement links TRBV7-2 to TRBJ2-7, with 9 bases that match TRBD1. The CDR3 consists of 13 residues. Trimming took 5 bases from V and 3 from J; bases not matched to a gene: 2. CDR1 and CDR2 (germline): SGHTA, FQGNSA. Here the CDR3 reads CASSLTGGYEQYF. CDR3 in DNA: TGTGCCAGCAGCCTGACAGGGGGCTACGAGCAGTACTTC.

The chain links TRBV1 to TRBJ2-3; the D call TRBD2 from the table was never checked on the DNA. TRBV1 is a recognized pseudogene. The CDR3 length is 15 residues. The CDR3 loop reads CTSSHIAGCPDTQYF. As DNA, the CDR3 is TGCACCAGCAGCCATATAGCGGGTTGTCCAGATACGCAGTATTTT.

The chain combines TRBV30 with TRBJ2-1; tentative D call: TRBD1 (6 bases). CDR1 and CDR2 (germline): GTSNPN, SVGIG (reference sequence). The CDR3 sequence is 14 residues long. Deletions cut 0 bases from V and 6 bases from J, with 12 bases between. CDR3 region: CAWSVTGKVNEQFF. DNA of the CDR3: TGTGCCTGGAGTGTAACAGGGAAAGTCAATGAGCAGTTCTTC.

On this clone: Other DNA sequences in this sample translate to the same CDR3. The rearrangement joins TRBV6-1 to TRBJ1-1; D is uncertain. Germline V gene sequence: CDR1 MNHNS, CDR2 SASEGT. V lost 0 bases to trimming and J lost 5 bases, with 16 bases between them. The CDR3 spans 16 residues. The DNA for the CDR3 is TGTGCCAGCAGTGAAGCGCCTCTCGAGGGAGGTACTGAAGCTTTCTTT. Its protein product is CASSEAPLEGGTEAFF.

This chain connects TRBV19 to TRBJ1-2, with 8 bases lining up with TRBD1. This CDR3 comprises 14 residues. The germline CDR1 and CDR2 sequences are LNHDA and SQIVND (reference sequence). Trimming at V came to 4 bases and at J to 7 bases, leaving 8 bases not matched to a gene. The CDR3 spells CASSTQGERSGYTF. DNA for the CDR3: TGTGCCAGTAGTACACAGGGGGAAAGAAGTGGCTACACCTTC.

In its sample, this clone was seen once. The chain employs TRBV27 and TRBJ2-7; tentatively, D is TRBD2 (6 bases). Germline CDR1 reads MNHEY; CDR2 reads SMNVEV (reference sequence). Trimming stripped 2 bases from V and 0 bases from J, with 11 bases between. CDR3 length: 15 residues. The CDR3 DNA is TGTGCCAGCAGTTTAGGAGGGGCTCCCTCCTACGAGCAGTACTTC. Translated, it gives CASSLGGAPSYEQYF.

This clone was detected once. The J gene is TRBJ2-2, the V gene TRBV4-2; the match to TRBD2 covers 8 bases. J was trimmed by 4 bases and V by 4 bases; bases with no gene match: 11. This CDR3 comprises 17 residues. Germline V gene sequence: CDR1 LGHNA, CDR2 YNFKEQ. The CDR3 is CASSPPRGGRPTGELFF. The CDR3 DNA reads TGTGCCAGCAGCCCCCCAAGGGGCGGGAGGCCCACCGGGGAGCTGTTTTTT.

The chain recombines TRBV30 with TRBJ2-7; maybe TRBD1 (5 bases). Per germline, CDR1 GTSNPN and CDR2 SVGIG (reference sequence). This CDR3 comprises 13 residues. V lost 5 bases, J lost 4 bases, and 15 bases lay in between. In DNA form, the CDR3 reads TGTGCCTGGGCAACAGGTACGGATTACGAGCAGTACTTC. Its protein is CAWATGTDYEQYF.